The clone carrying this TCR beta chain was counted a few times. The data are from a study of T cells in Graves' hyperthyroidism and ophthalmopathy. The ends were cut back, 0 bases at V and 4 bases at J, with 8 bases in the middle. The germline V gene encodes CDR1 MNHEY and CDR2 SMNVEV (reference sequence). The length of the CDR3 is 14 residues. Using RNA transcripts as the source, TCR beta CDR3 regions were amplified. HTBI primers were the set used in a first-round RT-PCR of the TCR CDR3. TCRdb passed the multiplex PCR reads through MiXCR, listing each CDR3 protein once. The repertoire holds around 500,000 distinct CDR3 sequences, with about 15% as singletons. Not enrolled were patients with uncontrolled infection, other autoimmune disease, pregnancy or lactation.

The source material was blood. This clonotype was sampled from a woman in her late teens or twenties with Graves' hyperthyroidism. The chain has TRBV27 and TRBJ2-3; D might be TRBD2 (7 bases). CDR3 region: CASSLSGGADTQYF. CDR3 DNA sequence: TGTGCCAGCAGTTTATCAGGGGGGGCAGATACGCAGTATTTT.